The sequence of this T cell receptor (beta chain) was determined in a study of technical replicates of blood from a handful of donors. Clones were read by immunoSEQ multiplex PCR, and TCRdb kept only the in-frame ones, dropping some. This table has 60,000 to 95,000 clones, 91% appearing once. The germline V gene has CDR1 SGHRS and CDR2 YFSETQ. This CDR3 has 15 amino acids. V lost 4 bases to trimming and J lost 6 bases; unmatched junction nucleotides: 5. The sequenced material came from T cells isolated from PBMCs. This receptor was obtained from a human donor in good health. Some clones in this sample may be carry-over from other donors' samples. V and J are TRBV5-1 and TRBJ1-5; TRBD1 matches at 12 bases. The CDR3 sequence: CASSIGTGGTQPQHF. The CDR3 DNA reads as TGCGCCAGCAGCATAGGGACAGGGGGCACTCAGCCCCAGCATTTT.